Below, 19 T cell receptor beta chains from the same sample are listed, as sequenced in a study of Graves' ophthalmopathy and Graves' hyperthyroidism. Investigators amplified TCR beta CDR3 regions from RNA transcripts. After a first-round RT-PCR with HTBI primers, a second-round multiplex PCR was run. One entry per CDR3 protein, called by TCRdb with MiXCR from the multiplex PCR reads. The sample has around 43,000 distinct CDR3 sequences, over 40% seen once; the top ten hold roughly a sixth. Source material: peripheral blood. All receptors derive from an adult man with Graves' ophthalmopathy.

V usage is TRBV27 and J usage is TRBJ1-6; unclear D gene. The CDR3 is 13 amino acids. In germline, CDR1 is MNHEY, CDR2 SMNVEV (reference sequence). Trimming shortened V by 9 bases and J by 18 bases, and 24 bases separated the two germline ends. The CDR3 sequence: CASMAGLNSPSHF. In DNA, the CDR3 is TGTGCCAGTATGGCAGGCTTAAATTCACCCTCCCACTTT.

This clonotype is a singleton in its sample. This rearrangement joins TRBV14 to TRBJ1-6; TRBD1 matches at 10 bases. Germline V gene sequence: CDR1 SGHDN, CDR2 FVKESK. There are 17 residues in the CDR3. V gave up 4 bases and J gave up 6 bases; unmatched junction bases: 9. DNA of the CDR3: TGTGCCAGCAGCCGAACCGGGACAGGGGAGGGTAATTCACCCCTCCACTTT. Protein: CASSRTGTGEGNSPLHF.

V usage is TRBV7-8 and J usage is TRBJ2-1; 16 positions agree with TRBD2. CDR3 size: 17 residues. With V trimmed by 5 bases and J by 9 bases, 10 bases remained unmatched. Germline-derived CDR1 and CDR2 are SGHVS and FQNEAQ. The CDR3 coding sequence is TGTGCCAGCAGCCCTACCGGGACTAGCGGGAGGGGGGGTGAGCAGTTCTTC. Translating gives CASSPTGTSGRGGEQFF.

This clonotype was detected ten times or more. The CDR3 DNA follows: TGTGCCAGCAGCGTCTTAATGAACACTGAAGCTTTCTTT. The encoded protein is CASSVLMNTEAFF. The rearrangement joins TRBV6-6 to TRBJ1-1; unclear D gene. Germline loops: CDR1 MNHNY, CDR2 SVGAGI (reference sequence). V was clipped by 6 bases and J by 0 bases, with 8 bases between them. The CDR3 extends over 13 amino acids.

This chain uses TRBV24-1 with TRBJ2-5; TRBD1 matches at 8 bases. The V segment lost 6 bases and the J segment 7 bases; nucleotides outside the gene matches: 9. The CDR3 runs 14 residues. The germline V gene encodes CDR1 KGHDR and CDR2 SFDVKD. CDR3 amino acids: CATSSPTGVVTQYF. As DNA, the CDR3 is TGTGCCACCAGTAGCCCGACAGGGGTCGTGACCCAGTACTTC.

This clonotype was detected ten times or more. The rearrangement uses TRBV19 and TRBJ2-6; unclear D gene. Per the germline V gene, CDR1 is LNHDA and CDR2 is SQIVND (reference sequence). There are 15 residues in the CDR3. Trimming left V 5 bases short and J 4 bases short, with 12 bases between. CDR3 region: CASSPQVSGANVLTF. CDR3 bases: TGTGCCAGTAGTCCTCAGGTGTCGGGGGCCAACGTCCTGACTTTC.

The chain is built from TRBV7-3 and TRBJ1-6; D is unclear. The CDR3 extends over 13 amino acids. Trimming shortened V by 5 bases and J by 7 bases, and 9 bases separated the two germline ends. Germline loops: CDR1 SGHTA, CDR2 FQGTGA. The CDR3 coding sequence is TGTGCCAGCAGCCCCCGGGCCAATTCACCCCTCCACTTT. This translates into CASSPRANSPLHF.

This clonotype came up many times. CDR3 nucleotides: TGTGCCAGCAGTCCGACGGTAAGCTACGAGCAGTACGTC. It specifies CASSPTVSYEQYV. The chain joins TRBV6-1 to TRBJ2-7; no reliable D call. There are 13 residues in the CDR3. CDR1 MNHNS and CDR2 SASEGT come from the germline V gene. V gave up 5 bases and J gave up 3 bases, with 11 bases separating them.

This rearrangement joins TRBV4-1 to TRBJ2-1; a weak D match, TRBD1 (6 bases). There are 15 residues in the CDR3. Trimming removed 0 bases from V and 5 bases from J, with 11 bases in between. CDR1 and CDR2 from the germline V gene are MGHRA and YSYEKL. CDR3 DNA: TGCGCCAGCAGCCAAGATCGGCAGGGGCACAATGAGCAGTTCTTC. Translating gives CASSQDRQGHNEQFF.

This clonotype came up many times. The chain is built from TRBV12-3 or TRBV12-4 and TRBJ2-4; D gene uncertain. This CDR3 is built from 15 residues. Trimming cost V 5 bases and J 1 base, with 12 bases left between them. The CDR3 protein is CASSQGSFAKNIQYF. In DNA form, the CDR3 reads TGTGCCAGCAGTCAAGGGTCATTCGCCAAAAACATTCAGTACTTC.

The chain employs TRBV7-4 and TRBJ2-1; TRBD2 matches 10 bases. In germline, CDR1 is SGHVT, CDR2 SQSDAQ. The CDR3 length is 14 residues. After removal of 6 bases from V and 10 bases from J, the junction contained 9 bases not matched to a gene. The CDR3 protein is CASSAERGGWEQFF. The CDR3 DNA sequence: TGTGCCAGCAGTGCTGAGCGGGGGGGCTGGGAGCAGTTCTTC.

This clonotype was counted ten times or more. The CDR3 bases are TGTGCCAGCAGCTTGGGAGGGGACTCCTACGAGCAGTACTTC. Translation gives CASSLGGDSYEQYF. The chain carries TRBV11-2 and TRBJ2-7, with TRBD2 matching 7 bases. This CDR3 is built from 14 residues. CDR1 is SGHAT and CDR2 is FQNNGV in the germline V gene. J gave up 0 bases and V 3 bases, and 2 bases lay outside the gene matches.

In its sample, this clonotype was seen many times. The CDR3 is CASSPGGDQPQHF. The CDR3 bases are TGTGCCAGCAGCCCAGGGGGAGATCAGCCCCAGCATTTT. The chain links TRBV12-3 or TRBV12-4 to TRBJ1-5; 7 bases fit TRBD1. This CDR3 comprises 13 residues. V shed 6 bases, J shed 5 bases, and the junction held 4 bases outside the gene matches.

The table lists this clonotype with many counts. The chain is built from TRBV6-1 and TRBJ1-1; tentatively, D is TRBD1 (5 bases). This CDR3 region has 13 residues. The V gene's germline CDR1 is MNHNS and CDR2 SASEGT. V was pared by 2 bases and J by 5 bases, with 9 bases between. The CDR3 here is CASSEMGGTEAFF. CDR3 sequence (DNA): TGTGCCAGCAGTGAAATGGGGGGAACTGAAGCTTTCTTT.

V and J are TRBV20-1 and TRBJ2-5; D gene unclear. V dropped 6 bases and J dropped 5 bases, with 16 bases sitting between them. The germline V gene encodes CDR1 DFQATT and CDR2 SNEGSKA (reference sequence). CDR3 length equals 13 residues. The CDR3 here is CSARAGARETQYF. The DNA of the CDR3 is TGCAGTGCCCGAGCCGGAGCAAGGGAGACCCAGTACTTC.

This clonotype has at least ten counts. The genes are TRBV6-5 and TRBJ2-2, with D possibly being TRBD1 (5 bases). The ends were cut back, 6 bases at V and 3 bases at J, with 14 bases in the middle. This CDR3 spans 15 amino acids. From germline, CDR1 is MNHEY and CDR2 SVGAGI. CDR3 amino acids: CASRFWTKDTGELFF. The DNA of the CDR3 is TGTGCCAGCAGATTTTGGACAAAAGACACCGGGGAGCTGTTTTTT.

This clonotype came up many times. This chain uses TRBV20-1 with TRBJ2-4, with D possibly being TRBD1 (6 bases). Trimming pared 3 bases from V and 1 base from J, leaving 10 bases between. This CDR3 has 14 residues. Germline CDR1 reads DFQATT; CDR2 reads SNEGSKA (reference sequence). The CDR3 sequence is CSASRRGAKNIQYF. DNA of the CDR3: TGCAGTGCTAGCCGCAGGGGTGCCAAAAACATTCAGTACTTC.

In this sample, this clonotype turned up many times. J is TRBJ1-6 and V is TRBV6-6; 10 bases are shared with TRBD1. The CDR3 spans 16 residues. V shed 6 bases, J shed 7 bases, and the junction held 9 bases outside the gene matches. CDR1 MNHNY and CDR2 SVGAGI come from the germline V gene (reference sequence). CDR3 DNA: TGTGCCAGCAGCCGGGACAGGGGTTACCCGAATTCACCCCTCCACTTT. Protein product: CASSRDRGYPNSPLHF.

V and J are TRBV12-3 or TRBV12-4 and TRBJ2-7, with 7 bases matching TRBD1. J lost 2 bases, V lost 3 bases, and 4 bases had no gene match. The CDR3 covers 14 residues. CDR3 loop: CASSLGRGTYEQYF. CDR3 coding DNA: TGTGCCAGCAGTTTGGGCAGGGGGACCTACGAGCAGTACTTC.